A selection of T cell receptor beta chains follows, all from one sample in a study of blood T cell repertoires in COVID-19. TCRdb's copy holds only in-frame clones and misses some; the assay was immunoSEQ multiplex PCR. The table lists some 260,000 clones, roughly 87% of them singletons, with under 6.5% in the top ten. Sequenced material: PBMCs or T cells enriched from blood (not recorded which). The receptor set was obtained from a woman aged 25-40 years with acute COVID-19. Each CDR3 is given with its conserved first and last residue. The D gene is left open where the match is weak. Only some rows state a clone size, as once, few, many or a class for expanded clones.

d_call	j_call	v_call	clone_size	cdr3_nt	cdr3_aa
-	TRBJ2-7	TRBV5-8	few	TGTGCCAGCAGCTTGGATGCGGGCGTCAAGTACTTC	CASSLDAGVKYF
-	TRBJ2-1	TRBV7-8	-	TGTGCCAGCAGCTTAGCGATGAGGGCTAGGGCCAACAATGAGCAGTTCTTC	CASSLAMRARANNEQFF
-	TRBJ1-4	TRBV11-2	-	TGTGCCAGCAGCTTAGTCTCGGAAAAACTGTTTTTT	CASSLVSEKLFF
TRBD2	TRBJ2-3	TRBV6-1	-	TGTGCCAGCAGTGCCCTAGCGGGGGGGATGACAGATACGCAGTATTTT	CASSALAGGMTDTQYF
TRBD1	TRBJ1-5	TRBV3-1/TRBV3-2	-	TGTGCCAGCAGCGGGAGACAGGGGCAGCCCCAGCATTTT	CASSGRQGQPQHF
-	TRBJ1-1	TRBV20-1	-	TGCAGTGCTAGTCCCAGAGGGAACACTGAAGCTTTCTTT	CSASPRGNTEAFF
-	TRBJ1-5	TRBV2	once	TGTGCCAGCACGGCGGGGGAGCATCAGCCCCAGCATTTT	CASTAGEHQPQHF
TRBD1	TRBJ1-1	TRBV7-6	-	TGTGCCAGCAGCCTGGGACAGGGGAACACTGAAGCTTTCTTT	CASSLGQGNTEAFF
-	TRBJ2-7	TRBV4-1	-	TGCGCCAGCAGCCGAAGCAGGGGCTACGAGCAGTACTTC	CASSRSRGYEQYF
TRBD1	TRBJ1-6	TRBV28	-	TGTGCCAGCAGTTTGCGACAGGGGACCAATTCACCCCTCCACTTT	CASSLRQGTNSPLHF
TRBD1	TRBJ2-7	TRBV6-5	once	TGTGCCACCCTTCCATACACAGGGGGCTGGAACGAGCAGTACTTC	CATLPYTGGWNEQYF
-	TRBJ2-3	TRBV7-3	once	TGTGCCAGCAGCTTAACCAGCGGGCCAGATACGCAGTATTTT	CASSLTSGPDTQYF
-	TRBJ1-2	TRBV28	-	TGTGCCAGTTCCCTCGGAGCGTACTATGGCTACACCTTC	CASSLGAYYGYTF
TRBD2	TRBJ2-1	TRBV3-1/TRBV3-2	-	TGTGCCAGCAGCCAAGATCTGGCGGGGAGGGGTTCCTACAATGAGCAGTTCTTC	CASSQDLAGRGSYNEQFF
TRBD2	TRBJ2-6	TRBV9	-	TGTGCCAGCAGCCCGAGCTCGGGGGGAGTCGCTGGGGCCAACGTCCTGACTTTC	CASSPSSGGVAGANVLTF
-	TRBJ1-2	TRBV6-5	-	TGTGCCAGCAGCCGTCTACGGGGAGGGGGGTATGGCTACACCTTC	CASSRLRGGGYGYTF
-	TRBJ2-1	TRBV14	-	TGTGCCAGCAGCTCCCTAGGGGTATCCTACAATGAGCAGTTCTTC	CASSSLGVSYNEQFF
TRBD2	TRBJ2-1	TRBV15	-	TGTGCCACCAGCAGAGAGGGACTAACTTCCTACAATGAGCAGTTCTTC	CATSREGLTSYNEQFF
-	TRBJ1-3	TRBV27	-	TGTGCCAGCAGTTTATCCTGGGCATCTGGAAACACCATATATTTT	CASSLSWASGNTIYF
TRBD1	TRBJ2-2	TRBV2	-	TGTGCCAGCAGTCCCCGGACAGGGGGCTTGACCGGGGAGCTGTTTTTT	CASSPRTGGLTGELFF
TRBD2	TRBJ2-3	TRBV4-3	-	TGCGCCAGCAGCCAAGGACTAGCGGGAACTAGCACAGATACGCAGTATTTT	CASSQGLAGTSTDTQYF
-	TRBJ2-1	TRBV27	-	TGTGCCAGCAGTCAGGACAGCTCCTACAATGAGCAGTTCTTC	CASSQDSSYNEQFF
TRBD1	TRBJ1-1	TRBV5-8	-	TGTGCCAGCAGCAGGGACAGGGGGTACACTGAAGCTTTCTTT	CASSRDRGYTEAFF
-	TRBJ2-7	TRBV19	-	TGTGCCAGTAGTGCGACAGCCTACGAGCAGTACTTC	CASSATAYEQYF
-	TRBJ1-3	TRBV6-6	-	TGTGCCAGCAGTTCGGCCAGTAGCCCTGGAAACACCATATATTTT	CASSSASSPGNTIYF
TRBD2	TRBJ2-3	TRBV12-5	-	TGTGCTAGTGGTCCATCCCTACTAGCGGGAGGTAACACAGATACGCAGTATTTT	CASGPSLLAGGNTDTQYF
TRBD2	TRBJ2-1	TRBV27	-	TGTGCCAGCAGTTTACTTGCGGGAGCCCTCTACAATGAGCAGTTCTTC	CASSLLAGALYNEQFF
-	TRBJ2-5	TRBV6-6	-	TGTGCCAGCAGTTATGGGCAGGGTGGGGAGACCCAGTACTTC	CASSYGQGGETQYF
-	TRBJ1-1	TRBV7-2	-	TGTGCCAGCAGCTTCCGCGGGGGGCTTAACACTGAAGCTTTCTTT	CASSFRGGLNTEAFF